Listed here are 28 T cell receptor beta chains from one sample, sequenced in a study of blood T cells in healthy people across ages. Primed by a sample-barcoded 5' primer and a J-beta primer mix, a second PCR proceeded for about 7 to 11 cycles. MiXCR was run by TCRdb on the 5' RACE reads, yielding one entry per CDR3 protein. This sample has some 730,000 distinct CDR3 sequences, with 22% found just once. Sequenced material: blood. The receptors originated from a man in his sixties or seventies in good health.

This clonotype was counted only a few times. Just one base apart from a much larger clone, this may be a read error. The chain combines TRBV12-3 or TRBV12-4 with TRBJ1-1; D may be TRBD1 (5 bases). The V end was cut by 7 bases, the J end by 1 base, with 7 bases between. CDR3 length equals 12 residues. CDR3 in amino acids: CASNRGNTEAFF. For the CDR3, the DNA is TGTGCCAGCAATAGGGGGAACACTGAAGCTTTCTTT.

This clonotype was seen a few times. This chain joins TRBV20-1 and TRBJ2-3; no clear D. V lost 3 bases and J lost 0, with 13 bases in between. Germline loops: CDR1 DFQATT, CDR2 SNEGSKA (reference sequence). This CDR3 spans 15 amino acids. This CDR3 reads CSASPSTTSTDTQYF. The CDR3 bases are TGCAGTGCTAGTCCCTCCACGACTAGCACAGATACGCAGTATTTT.

The rearrangement uses TRBV20-1 and TRBJ2-3; the D call may be TRBD1 or TRBD2 (5 bases each). Trimming took 3 bases from V and 2 from J, leaving 15 bases between them. Per germline, CDR1 DFQATT and CDR2 SNEGSKA (reference sequence). There are 15 residues in the CDR3. The CDR3 DNA reads as TGCAGTGCTAGTTCCCAGGGACCGACCACAGATACGCAGTATTTT. Residues: CSASSQGPTTDTQYF.

Only a few counts were recorded for this clonotype. V usage is TRBV6-1 and J usage is TRBJ1-2, with 7 bases lining up with TRBD1. The CDR3 totals 16 residues. The germline V gene encodes CDR1 MNHNS and CDR2 SASEGT. V gave up 5 bases and J gave up 6 bases; unmatched junction bases: 15. The CDR3 is CASSITLQTGLDGYTF. The CDR3 nucleotides are TGTGCCAGCAGTATTACCCTTCAGACAGGGCTTGATGGCTACACCTTC.

This clonotype was found a few times. This chain joins TRBV3-1 and TRBJ2-1; D ambiguous. CDR3 length equals 13 residues. Germline CDR1 is LGHDT and CDR2 is YNNKEL (reference sequence). With 0 bases removed from V and 13 bases from J, the gap between germline ends came to 13 bases. The chain's CDR3 is CASSQDLGAAQFF. DNA of the CDR3: TGTGCCAGCAGCCAAGATCTAGGTGCGGCCCAGTTCTTC.

The rearrangement uses TRBV10-3 and TRBJ2-3; D might be TRBD1 (5 bases). Germline V CDR1 and CDR2: ENHRY, SYGVKD. Trimming left V 4 bases short and J 2 bases short, with 10 bases between. The CDR3 totals 14 residues. For the CDR3, the DNA is TGTGCCATCAGTGCGCAGGGCTCCACAGATACGCAGTATTTT. It yields the protein CAISAQGSTDTQYF.

The chain is built from TRBV13 and TRBJ1-2, with 9 bases matching TRBD1. With 5 bases clipped from V and 5 bases from J, the junction kept 9 bases outside the gene matches. The CDR3 is 15 amino acids. Germline loops: CDR1 PRHDT, CDR2 FYEKMQ (reference sequence). The CDR3 DNA is TGTGCCAGCAGCCCCAGACAGGGGGTGTTTTATGGCTACACCTTC. It specifies CASSPRQGVFYGYTF.

This clonotype was counted at least ten times. This chain uses TRBV6-6 with TRBJ1-4, with D possibly matching TRBD1 (6 bases). This CDR3 contains 13 residues. V was shortened by 4 bases and J by 5 bases, with 8 bases between the two germline ends. The V gene's germline CDR1 is MNHNY and CDR2 SVGAGI (reference sequence). The CDR3 nucleotides are TGTGCCAGCAGTTTTCAGGGGAATGAAAAACTGTTTTTT. Protein sequence: CASSFQGNEKLFF.

DNA for the CDR3: TGTGCCAGCAGCTTGGGGCAGGCCCCCTACGAGCAGTACTTC. Amino acids: CASSLGQAPYEQYF. V and J are TRBV7-9 and TRBJ2-7; D might be TRBD1 (5 bases). Trimming removed 3 bases from V and 2 bases from J, with 11 bases in between. CDR3 size: 14 residues. The germline V gene has CDR1 SEHNR and CDR2 FQNEAQ (reference sequence). The full variable domain, rest sourced from reference TRBV7-9 and TRBJ2-7, is DTGVSQNPRHKITKRGQNVTFRCDPISEHNRLYWYRQTLGQGPEFLTYFQNEAQLEKSRLLSDRFSAERPKGSFSTLEIQRTEQGDSAMYLCASSLGQAPYEQYFGPGTRLTVT.

The chain has TRBV30 and TRBJ2-2, with 9 bases identical to TRBD2. V gave up 8 bases and J gave up 1 base; unmatched junction bases: 2. This CDR3 is 13 amino acids long. Germline loops: CDR1 GTSNPN, CDR2 SVGIG (reference sequence). DNA of the CDR3: TGTGCCGGGACTAGCAGGAACACCGGGGAGCTGTTTTTT. As protein: CAGTSRNTGELFF.

The table lists this clonotype with a few counts. The J gene is TRBJ2-1, the V gene TRBV24-1; 10 nucleotides line up with TRBD2. This CDR3 has 16 amino acids. In germline, CDR1 is KGHDR, CDR2 SFDVKD. V gave up 3 bases and J gave up 6 bases; unmatched junction bases: 7. DNA of the CDR3: TGTGCCACCAGTGATAAGACTAGCGGGTCTTTCAATGAGCAGTTCTTC. Residues: CATSDKTSGSFNEQFF.

This sequence joins TRBV23-1 and TRBJ2-5; TRBD1 might be the D (6 bases). Being an ORF, TRBV23-1 has a function that is uncertain. The CDR3 has 14 residues. Trimming cost V 3 bases and J 2 bases, with 10 bases left between them. The CDR3 DNA is TGCGCCAGCAGTCACGTTGGACAGCAAGAGACCCAGTACTTC. Its translation: CASSHVGQQETQYF.

This clonotype was detected a few times. The chain has TRBV20-1 and TRBJ2-1, with 8 bases aligning to TRBD2. Germline V gene lookup returns CDR1 DFQATT and CDR2 SNEGSKA (reference sequence). The junction had 2 bases not matched to a gene; V was cut back by 6 bases and J by 1 base. The CDR3 consists of 13 residues. Here the CDR3 reads CSAGRVSYNEQFF. As DNA, the CDR3 is TGCAGTGCCGGGAGGGTATCCTACAATGAGCAGTTCTTC.

This clonotype was observed a handful of times. The genes are TRBV15 and TRBJ2-2; a possible D gene is TRBD2 (6 bases). In germline, CDR1 is LNHNV, CDR2 YYDKDF (reference sequence). The V and J ends lost 9 bases and 3 bases respectively, with 17 bases between them. This CDR3 contains 15 residues. As DNA, the CDR3 is TGTGCCACTCCGAGGGCGGGGCAGGACACCGGGGAGCTGTTTTTT. It codes for CATPRAGQDTGELFF.

A few counts support this clonotype. The V and J genes are TRBV12-3 or TRBV12-4 and TRBJ2-3, with a weak D call TRBD1 (6 bases). The CDR3 sequence is 15 residues long. Trimming shortened V by 5 bases and J by 2 bases, and 14 bases separated the two germline ends. This CDR3 is CASSPGTPFTDTQYF. As DNA, the CDR3 is TGTGCCAGCAGTCCCGGGACACCCTTCACAGATACGCAGTATTTT.

The J gene is TRBJ1-2, the V gene TRBV6-1; D not resolved. Trimming shortened V by 7 bases and J by 8 bases, and 23 bases separated the two germline ends. The germline V gene encodes CDR1 MNHNS and CDR2 SASEGT. CDR3 length: 15 residues. The CDR3 region is CASNTRSKDRGGYTF. As DNA, the CDR3 is TGTGCCAGCAACACGAGATCGAAGGACCGAGGGGGCTACACCTTC.

CDR3 residues: CASSKDMGGRQETQYF. CDR3 bases: TGTGCCAGCAGCAAAGATATGGGGGGCAGACAAGAGACCCAGTACTTC. The J gene is TRBJ2-5, the V gene TRBV27; D assignment may be TRBD1 or TRBD2 (6 bases each). V lost 6 bases and J lost 2, with 19 bases in between. There are 16 residues in the CDR3. Germline CDR1 MNHEY, CDR2 SMNVEV (reference sequence).

The chain uses TRBV9 and TRBJ2-7; the match to TRBD2 covers 12 bases. This CDR3 is built from 16 residues. Trimming took 3 bases from V and 7 from J; bases not matched to a gene: 11. Per germline, CDR1 SGDLS and CDR2 YYNGEE. The chain's CDR3 is CASSAYPSGGAWEQYF. The CDR3 DNA sequence: TGTGCCAGCAGCGCTTACCCTAGCGGGGGGGCCTGGGAGCAGTACTTC.

This chain joins TRBV11-1 and TRBJ1-3; a weak D match, TRBD1 (6 bases). Germline lookup yields CDR1 SGHAT and CDR2 FQDESV (reference sequence). V was shortened by 6 bases and J by 0 bases, with 15 bases between the two germline ends. The CDR3 is 16 amino acids. The CDR3 nucleotides read TGTGCCAGCAGTCAACTGACAGGACACTCTGGAAACACCATATATTTT. Amino acid sequence: CASSQLTGHSGNTIYF.

This clonotype was counted only a few times. V and J are TRBV2 and TRBJ2-3; 13 bases line up with TRBD2. Trimming at V came to 4 bases and at J to 1 base, leaving 5 bases not matched to a gene. Per germline, CDR1 SNHLY and CDR2 FYNNEI. CDR3 size: 17 residues. CDR3 sequence: CASSGTSGGLGTDTQYF. The CDR3 DNA follows: TGTGCCAGCAGTGGGACTAGCGGGGGCCTCGGCACAGATACGCAGTATTTT.

The genes are TRBV25-1 and TRBJ1-5, with D uncertain. CDR1 and CDR2 from the germline V gene are MGHDK and SYGVNS. V lost 4 bases, J lost 9 bases, and 13 bases lay in between. The CDR3 contains 13 residues. CDR3 sequence reads: CASSASGRGPQHF. CDR3 coding DNA: TGTGCCAGCAGTGCCTCTGGCAGAGGGCCCCAGCATTTT.

The rearrangement joins TRBV29-1 to TRBJ2-3; 9 nucleotides align to TRBD1. Germline-derived CDR1 and CDR2 are SQVTM and ANQGSEA. This CDR3 is 14 amino acids long. V shed 4 bases and J 1 base; nucleotides not matched to a gene: 3. CDR3 sequence (DNA): TGCAGCGTTGGGAGACAGGGGGGCACAGATACGCAGTATTTT. Translating it yields CSVGRQGGTDTQYF.

The rearrangement uses TRBV7-7 and TRBJ2-1; D is unclear. Looked up from germline, CDR1 is SSHAT and CDR2 is FNYEAQ (reference sequence). This CDR3 comprises 14 residues. V dropped 1 base and J dropped 5 bases, with 9 bases sitting between them. This CDR3 reads CASSLGLDNNEQFF. DNA for the CDR3: TGTGCCAGCAGCTTAGGGCTAGACAACAATGAGCAGTTCTTC.

This clonotype showed up just a few times. The chain employs TRBV7-6 and TRBJ2-1; 10 bases agree with TRBD2. This CDR3 has 14 residues. From germline, CDR1 is SGHVS and CDR2 FNYEAQ. V shed 5 bases and J 7 bases; nucleotides not matched to a gene: 5. The CDR3 loop is CASSLTSGINEQFF. The CDR3 nucleotides are TGTGCCAGCAGCCTAACTAGCGGGATAAATGAGCAGTTCTTC.

This chain connects TRBV12-3 or TRBV12-4 to TRBJ2-5; 9 bases agree with TRBD1. Trimming cost V 2 bases and J 1 base; bases outside gene matches: 8. The CDR3 extends over 17 amino acids. As DNA, the CDR3 is TGTGCCAGCAGTTTACGGACGACAGGGGGACGCCAAGAGACCCAGTACTTC. Its protein product is CASSLRTTGGRQETQYF.

This clonotype was seen a handful of times. The chain links TRBV7-8 to TRBJ2-3; D gene ambiguous. This CDR3 spans 15 amino acids. Per germline, CDR1 SGHVS and CDR2 FQNEAQ. V was trimmed by 3 bases and J by 5 bases, leaving 15 bases between them. This CDR3 is CASSFSNLDIDTQYF. CDR3 DNA sequence: TGTGCCAGCAGCTTTTCTAATCTGGATATAGATACGCAGTATTTT.

Concerning this clonotype itself: A read error may account for a junction end that differs from germline. The chain recombines TRBV3-1 with TRBJ2-5; 7 positions match TRBD2. Germline CDR1 reads LGHDT; CDR2 reads YNNKEL (reference sequence). The CDR3 extends over 14 amino acids. This CDR3 reads CASSHTSGRDAPCF. The CDR3 DNA follows: TGTGCCAGCAGCCACACCTCGGGGAGGGACGCACCGTGCTTC.

In this sample, this clonotype turned up a few times. CDR3: CASSPTGQYNSPLHF. CDR3 sequence (DNA): TGTGCCAGCAGTCCCACCGGACAGTATAATTCACCCCTCCACTTT. This chain connects TRBV12-3 or TRBV12-4 to TRBJ1-6; D is possibly TRBD1 (6 bases). The CDR3 contains 15 residues. V lost 5 bases and J lost 4, with 12 bases in between.